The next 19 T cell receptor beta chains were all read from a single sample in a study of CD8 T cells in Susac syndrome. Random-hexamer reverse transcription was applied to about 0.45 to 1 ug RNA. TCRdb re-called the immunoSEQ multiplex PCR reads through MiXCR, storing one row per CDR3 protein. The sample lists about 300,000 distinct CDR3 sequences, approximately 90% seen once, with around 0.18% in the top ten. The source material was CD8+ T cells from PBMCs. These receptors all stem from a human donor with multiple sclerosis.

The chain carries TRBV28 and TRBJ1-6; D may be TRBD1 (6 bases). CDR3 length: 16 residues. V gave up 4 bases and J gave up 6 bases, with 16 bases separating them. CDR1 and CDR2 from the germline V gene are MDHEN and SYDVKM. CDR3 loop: CASSSSLIGGNSPLHF. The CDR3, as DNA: TGTGCCAGCAGTTCATCCCTTATAGGGGGTAATTCACCCCTCCACTTT.

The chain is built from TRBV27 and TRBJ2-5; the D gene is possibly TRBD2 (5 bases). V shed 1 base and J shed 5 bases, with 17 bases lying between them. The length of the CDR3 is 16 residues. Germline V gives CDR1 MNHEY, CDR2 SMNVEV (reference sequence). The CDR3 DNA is TGTGCCAGCAGTTTATATTGGGCAGCGGCCTTTGAGACCCAGTACTTC. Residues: CASSLYWAAAFETQYF.

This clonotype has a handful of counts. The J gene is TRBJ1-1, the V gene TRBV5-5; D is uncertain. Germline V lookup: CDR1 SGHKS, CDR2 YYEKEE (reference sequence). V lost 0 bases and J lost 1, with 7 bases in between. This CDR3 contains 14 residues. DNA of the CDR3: TGTGCCAGCAGCTTGGCTTGGGGGAACACTGAAGCTTTCTTT. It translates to CASSLAWGNTEAFF.

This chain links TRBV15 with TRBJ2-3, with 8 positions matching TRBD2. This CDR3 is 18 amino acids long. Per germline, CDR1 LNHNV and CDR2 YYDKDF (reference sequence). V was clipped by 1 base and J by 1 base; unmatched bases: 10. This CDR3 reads CATSRATLEAGGTDTQYF. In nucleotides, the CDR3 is TGTGCCACCAGCAGAGCCACCTTAGAAGCGGGGGGCACAGATACGCAGTATTTT.

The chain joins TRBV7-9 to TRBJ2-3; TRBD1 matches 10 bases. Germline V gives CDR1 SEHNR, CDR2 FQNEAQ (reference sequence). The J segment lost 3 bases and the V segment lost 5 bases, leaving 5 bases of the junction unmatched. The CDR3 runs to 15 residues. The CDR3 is CASSPWTGGTDTQYF. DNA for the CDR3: TGTGCCAGCAGCCCATGGACAGGGGGAACAGATACGCAGTATTTT.

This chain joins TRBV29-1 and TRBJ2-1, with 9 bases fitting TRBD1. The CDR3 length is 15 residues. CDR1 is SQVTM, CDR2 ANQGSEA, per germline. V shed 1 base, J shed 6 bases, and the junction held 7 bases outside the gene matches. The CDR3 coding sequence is TGCAGCGTTGAAGTCCGGGACAGGGCTTCCAATGAGCAGTTCTTC. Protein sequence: CSVEVRDRASNEQFF.

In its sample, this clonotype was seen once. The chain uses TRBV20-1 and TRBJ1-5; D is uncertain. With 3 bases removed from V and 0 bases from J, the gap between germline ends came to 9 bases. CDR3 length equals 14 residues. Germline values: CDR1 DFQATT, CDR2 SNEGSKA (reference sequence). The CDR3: CSASRRNSNQPQHF. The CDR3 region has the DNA TGCAGTGCTAGTCGACGGAATAGCAATCAGCCCCAGCATTTT.

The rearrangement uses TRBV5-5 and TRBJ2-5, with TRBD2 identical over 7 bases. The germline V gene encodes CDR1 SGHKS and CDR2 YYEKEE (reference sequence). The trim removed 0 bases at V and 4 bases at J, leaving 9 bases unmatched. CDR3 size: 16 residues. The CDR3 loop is CASSLATGGGAETQYF. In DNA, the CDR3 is TGTGCCAGCAGCTTGGCTACGGGAGGAGGTGCAGAGACCCAGTACTTC.

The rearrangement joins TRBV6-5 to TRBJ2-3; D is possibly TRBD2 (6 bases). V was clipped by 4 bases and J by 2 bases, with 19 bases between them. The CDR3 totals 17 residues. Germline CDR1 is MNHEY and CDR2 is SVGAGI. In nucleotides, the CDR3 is TGTGCCAGCAGTTCGGTCCCATGGGGGGTGTCCACAGATACGCAGTATTTT. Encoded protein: CASSSVPWGVSTDTQYF.

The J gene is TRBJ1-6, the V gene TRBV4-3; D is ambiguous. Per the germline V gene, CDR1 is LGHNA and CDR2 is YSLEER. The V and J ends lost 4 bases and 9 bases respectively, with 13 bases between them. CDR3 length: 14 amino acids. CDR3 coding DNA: TGCGCCAGCAGCCTCGCTGAGGCAGTTTCACCCCTCCACTTT. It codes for CASSLAEAVSPLHF.

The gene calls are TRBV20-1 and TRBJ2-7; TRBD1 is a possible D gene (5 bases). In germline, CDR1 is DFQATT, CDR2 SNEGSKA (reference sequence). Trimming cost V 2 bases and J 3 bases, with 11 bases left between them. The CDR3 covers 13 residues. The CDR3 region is CSARSQAYYEQYF. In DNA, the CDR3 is TGCAGTGCTAGATCACAGGCGTACTACGAGCAGTACTTC.

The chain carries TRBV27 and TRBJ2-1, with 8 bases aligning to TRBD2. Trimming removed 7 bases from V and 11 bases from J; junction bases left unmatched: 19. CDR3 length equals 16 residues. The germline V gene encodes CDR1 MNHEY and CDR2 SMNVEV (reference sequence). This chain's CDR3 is CASTSLGGDGPLQQFF. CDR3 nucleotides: TGTGCCAGCACGTCTCTCGGGGGGGACGGTCCCCTTCAGCAGTTCTTC.

The CDR3 DNA reads as TGTGCCAGCAGCGTAGGAGGGGACCCGAATACGCAGTATTTT. This encodes CASSVGGDPNTQYF. V gene TRBV9 combines with J gene TRBJ2-3; possibly TRBD1 or TRBD2 for D (5 bases each). The CDR3 contains 14 residues. Deletions cut 0 bases from V and 7 bases from J, with 12 bases between. Germline V lookup: CDR1 SGDLS, CDR2 YYNGEE.

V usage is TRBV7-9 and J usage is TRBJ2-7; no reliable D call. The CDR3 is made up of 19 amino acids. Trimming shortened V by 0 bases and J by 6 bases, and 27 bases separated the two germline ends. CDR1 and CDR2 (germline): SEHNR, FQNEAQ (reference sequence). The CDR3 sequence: CASSLAPYVASHAGCEQYF. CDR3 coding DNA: TGTGCCAGCAGCTTAGCCCCTTACGTAGCTTCCCACGCAGGCTGCGAGCAGTACTTC.

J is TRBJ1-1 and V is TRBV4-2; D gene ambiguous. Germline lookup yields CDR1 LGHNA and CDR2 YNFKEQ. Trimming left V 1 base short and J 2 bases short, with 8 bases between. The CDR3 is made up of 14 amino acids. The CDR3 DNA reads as TGTGCCAGCAGCCAAGTAACGGATAACACTGAAGCTTTCTTT. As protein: CASSQVTDNTEAFF.

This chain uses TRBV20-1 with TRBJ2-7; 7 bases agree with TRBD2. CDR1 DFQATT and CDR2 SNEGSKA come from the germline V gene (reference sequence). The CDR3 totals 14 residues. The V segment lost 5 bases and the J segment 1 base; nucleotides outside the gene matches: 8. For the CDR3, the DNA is TGCAGTGCTGACCTTCGCGGGGGATCCTACGAGCAGTACTTC. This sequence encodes CSADLRGGSYEQYF.

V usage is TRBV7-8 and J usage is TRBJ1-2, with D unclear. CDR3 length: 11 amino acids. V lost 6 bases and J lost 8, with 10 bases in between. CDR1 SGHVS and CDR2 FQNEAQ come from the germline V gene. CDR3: CASRVGLGYTF. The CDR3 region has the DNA TGTGCCAGCAGAGTAGGGTTGGGCTACACCTTC.

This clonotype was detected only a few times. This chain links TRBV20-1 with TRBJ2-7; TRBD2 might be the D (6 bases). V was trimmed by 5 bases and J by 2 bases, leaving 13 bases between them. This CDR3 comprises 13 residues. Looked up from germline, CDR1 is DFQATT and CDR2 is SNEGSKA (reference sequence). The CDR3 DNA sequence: TGCAGTGCTTCCCGCCGGGAGCCCTACGAGCAGTACTTC. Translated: CSASRREPYEQYF.

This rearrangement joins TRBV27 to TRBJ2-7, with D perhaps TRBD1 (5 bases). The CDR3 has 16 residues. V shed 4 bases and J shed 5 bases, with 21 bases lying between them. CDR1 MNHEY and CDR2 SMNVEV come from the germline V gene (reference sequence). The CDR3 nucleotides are TGTGCCAGCAGTTCCGCTCCGACAGATTCGTTCGACGAGCAGTACTTC. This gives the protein CASSSAPTDSFDEQYF.